This entry lists 13 T cell receptor beta chains sequenced from one sample in a study of vaccination and CD4 T cells after COVID-19. Antigens for these TCRs are unknown. Treatment given: roughly 10-day PBMC culture with coronavirus spike peptide pools or control peptides (ViraFEST assay). Sequencing of DNA taken from cultured CD4+ T cells relied on the Oncomine TCR Beta short-read assay. TCRdb used MiXCR to reprocess the PCR reads, holding one entry per CDR3 protein. This sample has about 26,000 distinct CDR3 sequences, with about 50% found just once. The starting material was CD4+ T cells from blood, cultured in vitro, obtained before SARS-CoV-2 vaccination. These TCRs come from a human donor who received a COVID-19 vaccine.

This clonotype was picked up a small number of times. This rearrangement joins TRBV6-1 to TRBJ1-3, with 9 positions matching TRBD1. Germline trimming cut 6 bases from V and 11 bases from J; bases unmatched to any gene: 14. The CDR3 extends over 15 amino acids. CDR1 and CDR2 (germline): MNHNS, SASEGT. The CDR3 sequence: CASSGKRGQGEAIYF. The CDR3 nucleotides read TGTGCCAGCAGCGGGAAAAGGGGACAGGGTGAGGCCATATATTTT.

The chain links TRBV12-3 or TRBV12-4 to TRBJ1-5; D ambiguous. V shed 3 bases and J shed 9 bases, with 9 bases lying between them. The CDR3 sequence is 12 residues long. The CDR3 nucleotides are TGTGCCAGCAGTTTCGGTCTCTGGCCCCAGCATTTT. This codes for CASSFGLWPQHF.

A few counts support this clonotype. V usage is TRBV10-3 and J usage is TRBJ1-2; no firm D call. The CDR3 is 15 amino acids. Germline CDR1 reads ENHRY; CDR2 reads SYGVKD. With 3 bases removed from V and 4 bases from J, the gap between germline ends came to 15 bases. This chain's CDR3 is CAISDPRGSPYGYTF. The CDR3 nucleotides read TGTGCCATCAGTGACCCCCGCGGTAGCCCCTATGGCTACACCTTC.

The chain couples TRBV6-2 or TRBV6-3 to TRBJ1-2; TRBD1 agrees at 10 bases. The CDR3 runs 15 residues. Germline CDR1 and CDR2: MNHEY and SVGEGT. Losses at the gene ends were 7 bases for V and 7 bases for J; bases not matched to a gene: 12. The CDR3 sequence: CASTRQGAQSFGYTF. CDR3 in DNA: TGTGCCAGCACCCGACAGGGGGCGCAATCCTTTGGCTACACCTTC.

This sequence joins TRBV7-9 and TRBJ1-3, with D tentatively TRBD1 (5 bases). V lost 5 bases to trimming and J lost 0 bases, with 11 bases between them. This CDR3 spans 15 amino acids. Germline values: CDR1 SEHNR, CDR2 FQNEAQ (reference sequence). This chain's CDR3 is CASSAAGFSGNTIYF. The CDR3 nucleotides are TGTGCCAGCAGCGCAGCAGGGTTCTCTGGAAACACCATATATTTT.

This chain uses TRBV7-9 with TRBJ2-2, with 10 nucleotides matching TRBD2. The CDR3 spans 17 residues. The V segment lost 2 bases and the J segment 4 bases; nucleotides outside the gene matches: 7. Germline V gene lookup returns CDR1 SEHNR and CDR2 FQNEAQ (reference sequence). The CDR3 is CASSLTERGGLTGELFF. The CDR3 bases are TGTGCCAGCAGCTTAACGGAGCGGGGGGGACTCACCGGGGAGCTGTTTTTT.

The gene calls are TRBV7-9 and TRBJ1-4, with D perhaps TRBD1 (6 bases). V lost 10 bases, J lost 1 base, and 22 bases lay in between. The CDR3 extends over 17 amino acids. Germline V gives CDR1 SEHNR, CDR2 FQNEAQ (reference sequence). This chain's CDR3 is CATQTTQGIRTNEKLFF. In DNA form, the CDR3 reads TGTGCCACCCAGACAACACAGGGAATCAGAACTAATGAAAAACTGTTTTTT. Variable domain in full (rest from reference TRBV7-9 and TRBJ1-4): DTGVSQNPRHKITKRGQNVTFRCDPISEHNRLYWYRQTLGQGPEFLTYFQNEAQLEKSRLLSDRFSAERPKGSFSTLEIQRTEQGDSAMYLCATQTTQGIRTNEKLFFGSGTQLSVL.

This clonotype has only a few counts. The rearrangement uses TRBV7-2 and TRBJ2-3, with 8 bases fitting TRBD2. CDR1 is SGHTA and CDR2 is FQGNSA in the germline V gene. After removal of 5 bases from V and 6 bases from J, the junction contained 7 bases not matched to a gene. CDR3 length: 14 amino acids. Here the CDR3 reads CASSTAGGWDTQYF. The CDR3 region has the DNA TGTGCCAGCAGCACCGCGGGGGGATGGGATACGCAGTATTTT.

The chain recombines TRBV20-1 with TRBJ1-1, with a possible D match to TRBD1 (6 bases). V lost 4 bases, J lost 7 bases, and 10 bases lay in between. From germline, CDR1 is DFQATT and CDR2 SNEGSKA (reference sequence). This CDR3 has 11 residues. CDR3: CSAKGGGEAFF. The CDR3 coding sequence is TGCAGTGCTAAGGGGGGAGGTGAAGCTTTCTTT.

This clonotype was counted a few times. V and J are TRBV19 and TRBJ1-5; D is ambiguous. Germline CDR1 and CDR2: LNHDA and SQIVND (reference sequence). Trimming removed 3 bases from V and 3 bases from J, with 9 bases in between. This CDR3 has 14 amino acids. The DNA for the CDR3 is TGTGCCAGTAGTATCCCTCAGAACAATCAGCCCCAGCATTTT. Translating it yields CASSIPQNNQPQHF. The variable domain in full, with the rest retrieved from reference TRBV19 and TRBJ1-5, is DGGITQSPKYLFRKEGQNVTLSCEQNLNHDAMYWYRQDPGQGLRLIYYSQIVNDFQKGDIAEGYSVSREKKESFPLTVTSAQKNPTAFYLCASSIPQNNQPQHFGDGTRLSIL.

In its sample, this clonotype was seen a few times. This rearrangement joins TRBV6-1 to TRBJ2-5; tentatively, D is TRBD1 or TRBD2 (5 bases each). V lost 6 bases and J lost 8, with 13 bases in between. Germline V CDR1 and CDR2: MNHNS, SASEGT. This CDR3 region has 12 residues. CDR3 DNA: TGTGCCAGCAGGGGACCAGTGGGAACCCAGTACTTC. It is translated as CASRGPVGTQYF.

Of note for this clonotype: The germline gene is not matched at one end of the junction; a read error may be the cause. The CDR3 reads CASSLWDRGGYGYTF. The CDR3 nucleotides are TGTGCCAGCAGCTTGTGGGACAGGGGAGGCTATGGCTACACCTTC. V usage is TRBV5-3 and J usage is TRBJ1-2; 10 bases are a match to TRBD1. TRBV5-3 is designated an ORF whose function remains uncertain. The CDR3 totals 15 residues.

The chain is built from TRBV5-4 and TRBJ2-2; 7 bases map to TRBD2. Germline lookup yields CDR1 SGHNT and CDR2 YYREEE (reference sequence). CDR3 length: 15 residues. V shed 4 bases, J shed 0 bases, and the junction held 3 bases outside the gene matches. CDR3 nucleotide sequence: TGTGCCAGCAGCCCCGGGAGGCCGAACACCGGGGAGCTGTTTTTT. It is translated as CASSPGRPNTGELFF.